Shown below are 27 T cell receptor beta chains from a single sample sequenced in a study of T cell responses to AZD1222 COVID-19 vaccine. Measured with immunoSEQ multiplex PCR; TCRdb has only the in-frame clones, and not every one. The sample records approximately 220,000 clones, just over 90% being singletons. Sequencing used peripheral blood, obtained on day 0 of MenACWY control vaccination. All receptors derive from an adult in good health.

The V and J genes are TRBV6-5 and TRBJ1-1; TRBD1 matches at 10 bases. The CDR3 length is 14 residues. The V gene's germline CDR1 is MNHEY and CDR2 SVGAGI. V was pared by 7 bases and J by 5 bases, with 7 bases of the junction left unmatched. CDR3 coding DNA: TGTGCCAGCAAGACAGGGGGCGCGGGGACTGAAGCTTTCTTT. It encodes CASKTGGAGTEAFF.

The chain is built from TRBV19 and TRBJ2-3; TRBD1 or TRBD2 may be the D gene (5 bases each). Germline V gives CDR1 LNHDA, CDR2 SQIVND (reference sequence). The CDR3 covers 15 residues. V dropped 5 bases and J dropped 4 bases, with 16 bases sitting between them. The CDR3 spells CASSAGLRGPDTQYF. The CDR3, as DNA: TGTGCCAGTAGTGCCGGACTGAGGGGACCAGATACGCAGTATTTT.

The V and J genes are TRBV28 and TRBJ1-5, with D hard to call. Germline V gene sequence: CDR1 MDHEN, CDR2 SYDVKM. The CDR3 has 14 amino acids. Deletions cut 7 bases from V and 3 bases from J, with 13 bases between. The CDR3 coding sequence is TGTGCCAGCATCCCGGCGATAGTCAATCAGCCCCAGCATTTT. This gives the protein CASIPAIVNQPQHF.

The gene calls are TRBV30 and TRBJ2-7; D is ambiguous. V lost 2 bases to trimming and J lost 3 bases, with 8 bases between them. The CDR3 is 12 residues long. Germline CDR1 GTSNPN, CDR2 SVGIG (reference sequence). The chain's CDR3 is CAWSHTVYEQYF. The CDR3 bases are TGTGCCTGGAGTCACACAGTCTACGAGCAGTACTTC.

The V and J genes are TRBV7-2 and TRBJ1-3; 7 bases align to TRBD1. The CDR3 has 15 residues. Trimming removed 5 bases from V and 2 bases from J; junction bases left unmatched: 6. In germline, CDR1 is SGHTA, CDR2 FQGNSA. Here the CDR3 DNA reads TGTGCCAGCAGCCCTTTGACAGGGACTGGAAACACCATATATTTT. This encodes CASSPLTGTGNTIYF.

The genes are TRBV7-6 and TRBJ2-1, with D perhaps TRBD2 (7 bases). Germline loops: CDR1 SGHVS, CDR2 FNYEAQ. The CDR3 runs 15 residues. Trimming left V 5 bases short and J 0 bases short, with 11 bases between. The chain's CDR3 is CASSGGGGSYNEQFF. The DNA of the CDR3 is TGTGCCAGCAGCGGGGGGGGCGGCTCCTACAATGAGCAGTTCTTC.

The chain combines TRBV7-9 with TRBJ1-1, with D uncertain. Trimming took 1 base from V and 1 from J, leaving 7 bases between them. CDR1 and CDR2 from the germline V gene are SEHNR and FQNEAQ (reference sequence). The CDR3 is 14 residues long. Here the CDR3 reads CASSLVAGNTEAFF. In DNA form, the CDR3 reads TGTGCCAGCAGCTTAGTGGCAGGGAACACTGAAGCTTTCTTT.

The chain employs TRBV3-1 (or the pseudogene TRBV3-2) and TRBJ1-6; possible D gene TRBD1, 6 bases. The CDR3 totals 14 residues. Germline-derived CDR1 and CDR2 are LGHDT and YNNKEL (reference sequence). V was clipped by 4 bases and J by 6 bases, with 10 bases between them. CDR3 nucleotides: TGTGCCAGCAGCCTCAGACAGGCTAATTCACCCCTCCACTTT. Protein product: CASSLRQANSPLHF.

The chain has TRBV5-1 and TRBJ1-2; D may be TRBD1 (5 bases). V was pared by 4 bases and J by 6 bases, with 16 bases between. The germline V gene has CDR1 SGHRS and CDR2 YFSETQ. The CDR3 covers 14 residues. CDR3 sequence (DNA): TGCGCCAGCAGCATTGCGGGACGCGGAGATGGCTACACCTTC. It codes for CASSIAGRGDGYTF.

This chain uses TRBV7-2 with TRBJ1-2; D is ambiguous. The CDR3 has 15 residues. Germline V CDR1 and CDR2: SGHTA, FQGNSA. V dropped 4 bases and J dropped 2 bases, with 14 bases sitting between them. CDR3 coding DNA: TGTGCCAGCAGCTCCGTTCCCGTTTCAAACTATGGCTACACCTTC. It codes for CASSSVPVSNYGYTF.

J is TRBJ2-1 and V is TRBV7-2; TRBD2 is a possible D gene (6 bases). This CDR3 contains 14 residues. Germline V gives CDR1 SGHTA, CDR2 FQGNSA. V lost 5 bases and J 9 bases, leaving 17 bases between the germline ends. The CDR3 here is CASSLFDGGLEQFF. As DNA, the CDR3 is TGTGCCAGCAGCCTCTTCGATGGGGGACTTGAGCAGTTCTTC.

This chain uses TRBV6-6 with TRBJ2-7, with a weak D call TRBD1 (6 bases). The ends were cut back, 2 bases at V and 3 bases at J, with 14 bases in the middle. CDR3 length: 15 residues. Germline assignment: CDR1 MNHNY and CDR2 SVGAGI (reference sequence). The CDR3 here is CASSYLSGQFYEQYF. CDR3 nucleotides: TGTGCCAGCAGTTACCTTTCCGGACAGTTCTACGAGCAGTACTTC.

For the CDR3, the DNA is TGTGCCAGTAGTGCCCGGGGGGCCGCAACTAATGAAAAACTGTTTTTT. This encodes CASSARGAATNEKLFF. The V gene is TRBV19, the J gene TRBJ1-4, with TRBD1 as a possible D gene (6 bases). The length of the CDR3 is 16 residues. The V end was cut by 5 bases, the J end by 0 bases, with 13 bases between. Germline CDR1 reads LNHDA; CDR2 reads SQIVND (reference sequence).

The chain combines TRBV2 with TRBJ2-1; TRBD1 matches 8 bases. Unmatched junction bases numbered 9, after V lost 6 bases and J lost 5 bases. This CDR3 has 15 residues. Germline loops: CDR1 SNHLY, CDR2 FYNNEI. CDR3 region: CASRAGQGMDNEQFF. The CDR3 region has the DNA TGTGCCAGCAGAGCCGGACAGGGAATGGACAATGAGCAGTTCTTC.

This clone was seen just once. The chain couples TRBV30 to TRBJ2-7; D is perhaps TRBD1 (6 bases). V was shortened by 2 bases and J by 4 bases, with 15 bases between the two germline ends. The V gene's germline CDR1 is GTSNPN and CDR2 SVGIG (reference sequence). CDR3 length equals 14 residues. DNA for the CDR3: TGTGCCTGGAGTAGTGGCAGGGGAGTATACGAGCAGTACTTC. Its protein product is CAWSSGRGVYEQYF.

This chain uses TRBV7-9 with TRBJ1-1; D call uncertain. CDR1 and CDR2 (germline): SEHNR, FQNEAQ (reference sequence). The CDR3 spans 13 residues. V dropped 5 bases and J dropped 8 bases, with 15 bases sitting between them. The CDR3, as DNA: TGTGCCAGCAGCCTTTCGTCGTCGACAGAAGCTTTCTTT. Its protein product is CASSLSSSTEAFF.

This clone is a singleton in its sample. The gene calls are TRBV6-5 and TRBJ1-6, with a tentative D call TRBD1 (6 bases). This CDR3 spans 15 amino acids. Between the trimmed V and J ends, which lost 0 bases and 7 bases, there was a span of 10 bases. Germline loops: CDR1 MNHEY, CDR2 SVGAGI. In DNA form, the CDR3 reads TGTGCCAGCAGTTACTCGGTAGGGGGAAATTCACCCCTCCACTTT. This sequence encodes CASSYSVGGNSPLHF.

The chain has TRBV28 and TRBJ2-5, with 9 bases lining up with TRBD1. J gave up 5 bases and V 6 bases, and 10 bases lay outside the gene matches. In germline, CDR1 is MDHEN, CDR2 SYDVKM. CDR3 length: 15 amino acids. The DNA of the CDR3 is TGTGCCAGCAGCGGTGACAGGGGGTTCGAGGAGACCCAGTACTTC. Its translation is CASSGDRGFEETQYF.

This clone was recorded only once. The chain carries TRBV20-1 and TRBJ1-1; D gene unclear. Germline CDR1 reads DFQATT; CDR2 reads SNEGSKA (reference sequence). Trimming removed 3 bases from V and 4 bases from J, with 6 bases in between. The CDR3 covers 11 residues. The CDR3: CSASFSTEAFF. DNA of the CDR3: TGCAGTGCTAGTTTTAGCACTGAAGCTTTCTTT.

This chain uses TRBV30 with TRBJ1-5; D is uncertain. The CDR3 is made up of 13 amino acids. Trimming shortened V by 3 bases and J by 3 bases, and 9 bases separated the two germline ends. In germline, CDR1 is GTSNPN, CDR2 SVGIG (reference sequence). CDR3 in amino acids: CAWSVTLNQPQHF. DNA of the CDR3: TGTGCCTGGAGCGTCACCCTCAATCAGCCCCAGCATTTT.

The V gene is TRBV11-1, the J gene TRBJ1-1; TRBD1 matches at 7 bases. CDR1 and CDR2 (germline): SGHAT, FQDESV (reference sequence). V lost 4 bases and J lost 4; bases outside the gene matches: 3. The CDR3 has 13 residues. CDR3 DNA sequence: TGTGCCAGCAGCTCGGACAGGCGCACTGAAGCTTTCTTT. The encoded protein is CASSSDRRTEAFF.

The V gene is TRBV5-1, the J gene TRBJ2-5, with a possible D match to TRBD1 (5 bases). Per the germline V gene, CDR1 is SGHRS and CDR2 is YFSETQ. The V end was cut by 1 base, the J end by 3 bases, with 7 bases between. This CDR3 comprises 13 residues. The CDR3 sequence: CASSLLTEETQYF. The CDR3 coding sequence is TGCGCCAGCAGCTTGTTGACAGAAGAGACCCAGTACTTC. The full variable domain, in which reference TRBV5-1 and TRBJ2-5 provide the parts outside the CDR3, is KAGVTQTPRYLIKTRGQQVTLSCSPISGHRSVSWYQQTPGQGLQFLFEYFSETQRNKGNFPGRFSGRQFSNSRSEMNVSTLELGDSALYLCASSLLTEETQYFGPGTRLLVL.

The J gene is TRBJ1-4, the V gene TRBV19; D is undetermined. Trimming removed 3 bases from V and 3 bases from J, with 14 bases in between. Germline assignment: CDR1 LNHDA and CDR2 SQIVND (reference sequence). This CDR3 is 16 amino acids long. The CDR3 nucleotides are TGTGCCAGTAGTATCGGCGCGGGTTCCTCTAATGAAAAACTGTTTTTT. Protein sequence: CASSIGAGSSNEKLFF.

V gene TRBV15 combines with J gene TRBJ1-2; D possibly corresponds to TRBD1 (5 bases). V lost 0 bases to trimming and J lost 4 bases, with 12 bases between them. CDR1 and CDR2 from the germline V gene are LNHNV and YYDKDF (reference sequence). The CDR3 loop spans 15 amino acids. The DNA of the CDR3 is TGTGCCACCAGCAGAGATGCAGGGCCCAGCTATGGCTACACCTTC. Amino acid sequence: CATSRDAGPSYGYTF.

The chain recombines TRBV7-8 with TRBJ1-1; D gene unclear. The CDR3 is 14 amino acids. Germline V gives CDR1 SGHVS, CDR2 FQNEAQ. Trimming pared 3 bases from V and 4 bases from J, leaving 12 bases between. CDR3 nucleotide sequence: TGTGCCAGCAGCTTGGGAGGGTTTGGCACTGAAGCTTTCTTT. Its translation is CASSLGGFGTEAFF.

The chain is built from TRBV2 and TRBJ1-1, with D hard to call. Germline CDR1 SNHLY, CDR2 FYNNEI. V was trimmed by 10 bases and J by 2 bases, leaving 8 bases between them. This CDR3 contains 11 residues. CDR3 DNA sequence: TGTGCCAAAGCTATCAACACTGAAGCTTTCTTT. Translating it yields CAKAINTEAFF.

The rearrangement links TRBV7-2 to TRBJ1-4, with TRBD1 identical over 8 bases. Germline values: CDR1 SGHTA, CDR2 FQGNSA. The CDR3 extends over 15 amino acids. V dropped 8 bases and J dropped 3; count of bases not matched to a gene: 8. In DNA, the CDR3 is TGTGCCAGCTCGCCCCAGGGGGCTCCTAATGAAAAACTGTTTTTT. Translated: CASSPQGAPNEKLFF. Full variable domain (outside the CDR3, taken from reference TRBV7-2 and TRBJ1-4): GAGVSQSPSNKVTEKGKDVELRCDPISGHTALYWYRQSLGQGLEFLIYFQGNSAPDKSGLPSDRFSAERTGGSVSTLTIQRTQQEDSAVYLCASSPQGAPNEKLFFGSGTQLSVL.